The T cell receptor (beta chain) under discussion was sequenced for a study of response to subunit inactivated influenza vaccine. One entry per CDR3 protein results from TCRdb running MiXCR on the RT-PCR reads. In the table there are over 150,000 distinct CDR3 sequences, roughly 10% of which are singletons. A few counts support this clonotype. Its cognate antigen is unknown. Germline CDR1 is MDHEN and CDR2 is SYDVKM. Trimming left V 5 bases short and J 0 bases short, with 16 bases between. This CDR3 is built from 16 residues. Study-wide findings and caveats: The authors suggested that every seasonal influenza vaccination recruits few new T cells.

Here the sequenced sample was CD8+ T cells sorted from PBMCs, taken less than 30 months after vaccination. The sequence was collected from a man aged 50-75 years who received an inactivated influenza vaccine. V and J are TRBV28 and TRBJ2-5; D might be TRBD1 (5 bases). The CDR3 nucleotides read TGTGCCAGCAGTCAAGGGGCCAGTACCTACCAAGAGACCCAGTACTTC. Its translation: CASSQGASTYQETQYF.